This T cell receptor beta chain was obtained from a study of blood T cell repertoires in COVID-19 (dated by TCRdb to 2020 to 2022). In the study overall: Collaborator samples came from the United States, Italy and Spain and covered acute and convalescent phases of COVID-19. The material from the prospective study consisted of cDNA or gDNA derived from T cells, B-cell-depleted T cells, or PBMCs. Subjects who had been exposed to COVID-19, were actively infected with it, or had recovered from it provided the deeply sampled blood TCRbeta repertoires that made up the dataset. A freely available public database, intended as a resource for researchers studying the immune response to SARS-CoV-2, is where the repertoires were released. Samples came from the ongoing ImmuneRACE study (first 160 participants) plus 1,254 subjects from 6 global collaborators. A de-identified subject ID, COVID-19 status, age in years and sex were almost always included in the sample metadata. Where available, HLA class I and class II types were taken from metadata supplied by the sample provider and were not determined by assay-based typing.

As regards this clone: The antigen it binds to is not known. Base qualities are not at hand, and no much larger clone is one base apart.

The collaborating institutions used their own protocols to collect whole blood in K2EDTA tubes. For TCRbeta analysis, collaborator samples were shipped as frozen whole blood, as isolated PBMCs, or as DNA extracted from either sample type. Measured from the cysteine to the phenylalanine, the CDR3 is 15 residues long. Only the CDR3 portion is preserved as DNA: 45 bases, with reading frame beginning at the first base. The germline V gene specifies SGHRS as CDR1 and YFSETQ as CDR2. V loses 0 bases at its end and J loses 4 bases; junction bases beyond the gene matches: 4. Overall study outcomes, separate from this receptor: Clinical and demographic metadata were provided uncurated, with the amount varying by source and participant.

TCRbeta CDR3 regions were amplified from genomic DNA by means of the immunoSEQ Assay, a bias-controlled multiplex PCR. The authors processed their data as follows. The number of nucleated cells in each sample was estimated from the amplification of reference gene primers within the assay. Sequence reads were collapsed and filtered to measure the absolute abundance of every unique TCRbeta CDR3 rearrangement. Productive Simpson clonality was computed per sample as the square root of Simpson's diversity index over productive rearrangements. TCRdb took over this immuneACCESS table, retaining in-frame rearrangements with V and J assigned. Such tables are incomplete; in checked studies, under half of the missing clones stem from an unresolved V gene, and the remainder is unexplained. V, J and clone size reflect that table, while D and trimming were determined from the DNA. The sample table contains approximately 60,000 clones; only one count was recorded for roughly 84% of them. Over 20% of the sample is taken by the ten largest.

The chain links TRBV5-1 with TRBJ1-1; 9 of the junction bases match TRBD1. The source material was peripheral blood. The receptor comes from a woman older than 75 with active or convalescent COVID-19. CDR3 protein: CASSLAMTGGTEAFF. The nucleotide sequence reads TGCGCCAGCAGCTTGGCGATGACAGGGGGCACTGAAGCTTTCTTT.